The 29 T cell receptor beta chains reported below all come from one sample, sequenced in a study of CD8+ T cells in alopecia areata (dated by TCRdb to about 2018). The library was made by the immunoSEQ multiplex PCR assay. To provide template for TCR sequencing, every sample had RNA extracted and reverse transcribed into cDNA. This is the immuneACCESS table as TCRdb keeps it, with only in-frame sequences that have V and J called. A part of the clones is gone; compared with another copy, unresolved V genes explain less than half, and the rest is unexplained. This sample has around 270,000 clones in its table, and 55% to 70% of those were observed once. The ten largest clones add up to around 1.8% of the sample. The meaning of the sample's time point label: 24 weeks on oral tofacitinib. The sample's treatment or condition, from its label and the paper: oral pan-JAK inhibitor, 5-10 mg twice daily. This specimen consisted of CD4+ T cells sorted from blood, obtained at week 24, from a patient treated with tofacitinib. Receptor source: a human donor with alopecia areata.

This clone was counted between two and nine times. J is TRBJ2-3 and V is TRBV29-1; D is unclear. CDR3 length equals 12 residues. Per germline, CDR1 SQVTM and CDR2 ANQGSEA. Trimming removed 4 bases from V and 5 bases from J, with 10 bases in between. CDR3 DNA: TGCAGCGTTGGGGATGGCAGAGATACGCAGTATTTT. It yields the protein CSVGDGRDTQYF.

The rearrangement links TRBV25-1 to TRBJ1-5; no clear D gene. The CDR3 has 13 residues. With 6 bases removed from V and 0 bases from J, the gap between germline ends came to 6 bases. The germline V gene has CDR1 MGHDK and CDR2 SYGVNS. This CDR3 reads CASSFHSNQPQHF. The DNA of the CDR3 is TGTGCCAGCAGCTTCCATAGCAATCAGCCCCAGCATTTT.

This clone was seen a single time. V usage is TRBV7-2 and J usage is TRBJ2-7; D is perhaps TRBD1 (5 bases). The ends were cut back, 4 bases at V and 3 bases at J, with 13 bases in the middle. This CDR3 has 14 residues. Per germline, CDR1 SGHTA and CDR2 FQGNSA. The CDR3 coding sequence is TGTGCCAGCAGCTCCCAGACAGATAGCTACGAGCAGTACTTC. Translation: CASSSQTDSYEQYF.

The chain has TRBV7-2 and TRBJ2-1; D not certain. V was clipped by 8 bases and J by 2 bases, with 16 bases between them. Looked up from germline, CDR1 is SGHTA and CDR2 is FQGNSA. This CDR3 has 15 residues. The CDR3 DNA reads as TGTGCCAGCGGCACGAAGAAGGGCCCCTACAATGAGCAGTTCTTC. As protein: CASGTKKGPYNEQFF. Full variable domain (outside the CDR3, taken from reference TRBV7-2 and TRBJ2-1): GAGVSQSPSNKVTEKGKDVELRCDPISGHTALYWYRQSLGQGLEFLIYFQGNSAPDKSGLPSDRFSAERTGGSVSTLTIQRTQQEDSAVYLCASGTKKGPYNEQFFGPGTRLTVL.

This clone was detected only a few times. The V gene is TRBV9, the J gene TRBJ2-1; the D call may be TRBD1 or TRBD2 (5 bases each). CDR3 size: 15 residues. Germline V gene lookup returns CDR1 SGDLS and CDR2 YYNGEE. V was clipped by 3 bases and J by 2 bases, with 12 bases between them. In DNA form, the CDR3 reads TGTGCCAGCAGCGGGGGGACGGATACCTACAATGAGCAGTTCTTC. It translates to CASSGGTDTYNEQFF. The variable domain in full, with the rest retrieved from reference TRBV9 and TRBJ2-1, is DSGVTQTPKHLITATGQRVTLRCSPRSGDLSVYWYQQSLDQGLQFLIQYYNGEERAKGNILERFSAQQFPDLHSELNLSSLELGDSALYFCASSGGTDTYNEQFFGPGTRLTVL.

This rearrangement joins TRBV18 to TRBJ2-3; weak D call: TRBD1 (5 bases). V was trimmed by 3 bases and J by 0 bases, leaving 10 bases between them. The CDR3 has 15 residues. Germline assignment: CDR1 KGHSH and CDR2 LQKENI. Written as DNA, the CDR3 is TGTGCCAGCTCACCGGACACCTCTAGCACAGATACGCAGTATTTT. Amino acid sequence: CASSPDTSSTDTQYF. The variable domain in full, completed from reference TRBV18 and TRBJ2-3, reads NAGVMQNPRHLVRRRGQEARLRCSPMKGHSHVYWYRQLPEEGLKFMVYLQKENIIDESGMPKERFSAEFPKEGPSILRIQQVVRGDSAAYFCASSPDTSSTDTQYFGPGTRLTVL.

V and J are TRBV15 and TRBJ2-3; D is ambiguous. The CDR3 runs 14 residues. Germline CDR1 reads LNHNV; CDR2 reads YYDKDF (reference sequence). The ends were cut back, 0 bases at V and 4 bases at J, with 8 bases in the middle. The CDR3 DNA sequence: TGTGCCACCAGCAGAGATGGCAGGCCAGATACGCAGTATTTT. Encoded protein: CATSRDGRPDTQYF.

In nucleotides, the CDR3 is TGCGCCAGCAGCCGAGAGGGACAGGGTGGGTATGGCTACACCTTC. Protein sequence: CASSREGQGGYGYTF. The gene calls are TRBV4-1 and TRBJ1-2; 9 bases fit TRBD1. V was pared by 4 bases and J by 5 bases, with 8 bases of the junction left unmatched. This CDR3 spans 15 amino acids. Germline assignment: CDR1 MGHRA and CDR2 YSYEKL.

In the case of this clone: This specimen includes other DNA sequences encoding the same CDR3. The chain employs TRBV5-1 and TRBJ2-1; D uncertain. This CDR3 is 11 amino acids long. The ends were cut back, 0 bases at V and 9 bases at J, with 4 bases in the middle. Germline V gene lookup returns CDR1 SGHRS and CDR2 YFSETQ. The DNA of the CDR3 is TGCGCCAGCAGCTTGGAAGGTGAGCAGTTCTTC. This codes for CASSLEGEQFF.

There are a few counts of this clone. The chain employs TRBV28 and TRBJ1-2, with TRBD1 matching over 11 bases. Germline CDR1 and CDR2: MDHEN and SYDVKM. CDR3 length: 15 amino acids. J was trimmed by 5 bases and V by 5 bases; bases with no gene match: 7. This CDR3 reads CASSRGTGGRYGYTF. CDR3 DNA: TGTGCCAGCAGTAGGGGGACAGGGGGTCGGTATGGCTACACCTTC.

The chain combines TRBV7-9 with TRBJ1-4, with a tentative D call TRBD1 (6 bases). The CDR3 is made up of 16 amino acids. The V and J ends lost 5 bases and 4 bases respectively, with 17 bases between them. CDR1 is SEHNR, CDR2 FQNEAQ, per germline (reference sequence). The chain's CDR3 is CASSRAADRNNEKLFF. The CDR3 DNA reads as TGTGCCAGCAGCCGCGCGGCGGACAGAAATAATGAAAAACTGTTTTTT.

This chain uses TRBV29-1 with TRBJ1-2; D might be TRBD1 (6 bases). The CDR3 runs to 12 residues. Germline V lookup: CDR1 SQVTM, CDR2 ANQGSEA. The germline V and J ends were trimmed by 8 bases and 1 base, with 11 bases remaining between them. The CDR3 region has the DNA TGCAGCCCCCGGGACATTAACTATGGCTACACCTTC. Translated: CSPRDINYGYTF.

CDR3 region: CASSPFQETQYF. The CDR3 nucleotides are TGTGCCAGCAGTCCCTTTCAGGAGACCCAGTACTTC. This chain connects TRBV7-2 to TRBJ2-5; D gene uncertain. Trimming shortened V by 6 bases and J by 5 bases, and 10 bases separated the two germline ends. Per the germline V gene, CDR1 is SGHTA and CDR2 is FQGNSA. CDR3 length equals 12 residues.

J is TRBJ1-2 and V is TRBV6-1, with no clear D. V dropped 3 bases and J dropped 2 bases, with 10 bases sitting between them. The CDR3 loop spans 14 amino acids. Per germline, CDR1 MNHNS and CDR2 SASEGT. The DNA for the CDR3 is TGTGCCAGCAGTGAGAGGACCTCGAACTATGGCTACACCTTC. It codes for CASSERTSNYGYTF.

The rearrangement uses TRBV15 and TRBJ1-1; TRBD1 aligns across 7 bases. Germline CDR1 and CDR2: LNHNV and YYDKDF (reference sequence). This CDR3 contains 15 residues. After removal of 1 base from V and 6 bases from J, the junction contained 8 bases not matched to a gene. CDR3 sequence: CATSRAHRGRAEAFF. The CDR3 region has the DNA TGTGCCACCAGCAGAGCCCACAGGGGCAGGGCTGAAGCTTTCTTT.

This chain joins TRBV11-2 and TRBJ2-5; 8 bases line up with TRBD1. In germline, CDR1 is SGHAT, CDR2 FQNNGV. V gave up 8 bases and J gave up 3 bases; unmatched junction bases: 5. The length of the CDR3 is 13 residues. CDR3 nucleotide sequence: TGTGCCAGCTCCCAGGACAGGGAAGAGACCCAGTACTTC. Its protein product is CASSQDREETQYF.

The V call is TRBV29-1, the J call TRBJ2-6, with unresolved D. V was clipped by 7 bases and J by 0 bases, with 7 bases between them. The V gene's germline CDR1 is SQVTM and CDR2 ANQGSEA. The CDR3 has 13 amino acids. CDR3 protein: CSALSSGANVLTF. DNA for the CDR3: TGCAGCGCTCTTTCCTCTGGGGCCAACGTCCTGACTTTC.

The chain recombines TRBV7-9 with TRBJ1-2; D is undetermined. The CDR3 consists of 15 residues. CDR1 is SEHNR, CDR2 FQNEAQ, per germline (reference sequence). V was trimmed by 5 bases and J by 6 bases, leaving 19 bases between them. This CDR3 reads CASSPNSPQRNGYTF. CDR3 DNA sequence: TGTGCCAGCAGCCCAAACAGCCCCCAAAGGAATGGCTACACCTTC.

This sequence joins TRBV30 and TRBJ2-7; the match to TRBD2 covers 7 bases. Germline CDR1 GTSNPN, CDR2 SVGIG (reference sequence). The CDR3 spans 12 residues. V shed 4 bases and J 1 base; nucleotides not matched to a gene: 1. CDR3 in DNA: TGTGCCTGGACTAGCGGTTCCTACGAGCAGTACTTC. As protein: CAWTSGSYEQYF.

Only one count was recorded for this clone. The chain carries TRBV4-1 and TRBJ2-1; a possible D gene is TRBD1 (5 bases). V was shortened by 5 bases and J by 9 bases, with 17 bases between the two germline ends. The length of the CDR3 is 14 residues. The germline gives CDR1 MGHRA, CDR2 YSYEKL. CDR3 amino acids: CASSYPARESEQFF. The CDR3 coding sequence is TGCGCCAGCAGCTACCCCGCCAGGGAAAGTGAGCAGTTCTTC.

The CDR3 DNA reads TGCGCCAGCAGTCAATCGGGGTGTCTAGGGCAGGGGCTAAACTATGGCTACACCTTC. Translated, it gives CASSQSGCLGQGLNYGYTF. The chain recombines TRBV23-1 with TRBJ1-2; D may be TRBD1 (6 bases). TRBV23-1 is an open reading frame, and its role is uncertain. CDR3 length: 19 amino acids. Trimming left V 0 bases short and J 2 bases short, with 22 bases between.

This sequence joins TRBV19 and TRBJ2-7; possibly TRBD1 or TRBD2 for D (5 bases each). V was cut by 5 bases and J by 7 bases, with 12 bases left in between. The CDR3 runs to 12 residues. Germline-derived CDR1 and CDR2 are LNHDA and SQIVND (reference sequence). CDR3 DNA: TGTGCCAGTAGTCGACGGGACGGAGAGCAGTACTTC. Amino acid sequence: CASSRRDGEQYF.

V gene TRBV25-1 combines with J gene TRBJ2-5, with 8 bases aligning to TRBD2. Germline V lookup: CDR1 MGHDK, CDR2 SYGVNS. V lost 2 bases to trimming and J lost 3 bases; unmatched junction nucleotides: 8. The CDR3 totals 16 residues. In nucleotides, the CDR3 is TGTGCCAGCAGTGAACAGGGACTAGAGCCGAAAGAGACCCAGTACTTC. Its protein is CASSEQGLEPKETQYF.

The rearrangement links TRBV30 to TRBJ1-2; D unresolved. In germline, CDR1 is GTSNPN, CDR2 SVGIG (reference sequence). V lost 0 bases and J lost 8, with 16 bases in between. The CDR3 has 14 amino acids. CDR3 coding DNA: TGTGCCTGGAGTGTACACGGAGCGCCTCTGGGCTACACCTTC. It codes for CAWSVHGAPLGYTF.

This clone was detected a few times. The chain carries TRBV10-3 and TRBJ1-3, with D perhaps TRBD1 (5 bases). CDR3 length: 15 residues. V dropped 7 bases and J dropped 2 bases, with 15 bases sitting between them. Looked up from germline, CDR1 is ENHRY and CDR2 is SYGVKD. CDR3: CAIKAEGPPGNTIYF. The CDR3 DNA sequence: TGTGCCATCAAAGCGGAGGGACCGCCTGGAAACACCATATATTTT.

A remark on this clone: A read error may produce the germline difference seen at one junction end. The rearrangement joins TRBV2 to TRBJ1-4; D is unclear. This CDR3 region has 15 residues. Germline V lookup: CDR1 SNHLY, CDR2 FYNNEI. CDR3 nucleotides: TGTGCCAGCAGAGAAGACCCAGCAACTAATGAAAAACTGTTTTTT. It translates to CASREDPATNEKLFF.

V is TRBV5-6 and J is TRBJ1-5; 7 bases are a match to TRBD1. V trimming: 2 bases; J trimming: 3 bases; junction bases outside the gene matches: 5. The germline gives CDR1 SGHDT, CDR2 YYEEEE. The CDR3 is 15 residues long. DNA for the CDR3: TGTGCCAGCAGCTTCCGGACAGGCTCCAATCAGCCCCAGCATTTT. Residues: CASSFRTGSNQPQHF.

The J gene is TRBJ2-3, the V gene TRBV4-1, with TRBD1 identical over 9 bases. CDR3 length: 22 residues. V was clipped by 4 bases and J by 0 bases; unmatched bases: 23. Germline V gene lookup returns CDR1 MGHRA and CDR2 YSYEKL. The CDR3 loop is CASSRRGTGFTNRAGSTDTQYF. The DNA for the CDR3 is TGCGCCAGCAGCCGAAGGGGGACAGGGTTTACTAACCGGGCTGGTAGCACAGATACGCAGTATTTT.

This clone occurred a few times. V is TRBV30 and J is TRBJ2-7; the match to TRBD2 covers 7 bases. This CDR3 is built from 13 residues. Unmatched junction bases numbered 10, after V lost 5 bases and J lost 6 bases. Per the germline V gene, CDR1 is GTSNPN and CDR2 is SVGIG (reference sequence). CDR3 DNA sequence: TGTGCCTGGGACCGGCGGGGAGGGCGCGAGCAGTACTTC. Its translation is CAWDRRGGREQYF.